This T cell receptor beta chain was profiled in a study of T-cell memory formation after mild COVID-19. UMIs and sample barcodes were carried by the TCR alpha and TCR beta cDNA libraries that 5'RACE produced using constant-segment primers. TCRdb used MiXCR to reprocess the 5' RACE reads, holding one entry per CDR3 protein. The sample lists 250,000 or so distinct CDR3 sequences, about a sixth occurring once. Findings of the study overall: Among CD4+ contracting clones, most were CM and EM, and CD8+ ones EMRA.

This clonotype was counted a few times. Its cognate antigen is unknown. The TCR was taken from a man younger than 30 who had mild COVID-19 (a few samples of this study predate the infection). Cell type and time point are not known. Sequencing was done on a sample of PBMCs or a T cell subset sorted from them (not recorded which).

CDR3 DNA sequence: TGTGCCAGCAGCCAGGTTACCTATGGCTACACCTTC. Translated: CASSQVTYGYTF. The chain is built from TRBV3-1 and TRBJ1-2; D uncertain. This CDR3 is built from 12 residues. CDR1 and CDR2 from the germline V gene are LGHDT and YNNKEL (reference sequence). Trimming stripped 3 bases from V and 4 bases from J, with 6 bases between.